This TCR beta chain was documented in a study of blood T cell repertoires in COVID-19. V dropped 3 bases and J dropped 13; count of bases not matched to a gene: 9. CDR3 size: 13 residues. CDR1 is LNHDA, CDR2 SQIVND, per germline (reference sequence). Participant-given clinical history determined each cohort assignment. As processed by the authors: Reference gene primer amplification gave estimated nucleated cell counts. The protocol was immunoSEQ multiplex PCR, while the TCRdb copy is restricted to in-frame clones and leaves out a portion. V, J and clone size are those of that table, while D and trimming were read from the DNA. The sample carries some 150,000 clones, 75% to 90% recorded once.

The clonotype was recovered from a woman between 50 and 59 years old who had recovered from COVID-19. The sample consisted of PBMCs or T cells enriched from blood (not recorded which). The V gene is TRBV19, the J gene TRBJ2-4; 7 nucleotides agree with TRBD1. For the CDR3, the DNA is TGTGCCAGTAGTATCCCACAGGGGTGGGAGCAGTACTTC. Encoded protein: CASSIPQGWEQYF.